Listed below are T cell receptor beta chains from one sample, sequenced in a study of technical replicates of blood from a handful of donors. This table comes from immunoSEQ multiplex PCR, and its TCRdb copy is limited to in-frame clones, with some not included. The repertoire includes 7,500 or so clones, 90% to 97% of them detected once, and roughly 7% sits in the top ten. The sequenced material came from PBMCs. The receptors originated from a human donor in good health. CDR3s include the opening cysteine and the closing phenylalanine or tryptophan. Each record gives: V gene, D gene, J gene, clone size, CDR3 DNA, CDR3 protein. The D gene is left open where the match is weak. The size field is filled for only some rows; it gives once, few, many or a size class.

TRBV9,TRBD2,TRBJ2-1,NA,TGTGCCAGCAGCGTGGGACTAGCGGGGAGCTCCTACAATGAGCAGTTCTTC,CASSVGLAGSSYNEQFF
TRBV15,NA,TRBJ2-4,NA,TGTGCCACCAGCCAAAAGGGGCGACTAGCCAAAAACATTCAGTACTTC,CATSQKGRLAKNIQYF
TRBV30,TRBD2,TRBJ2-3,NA,TGTGCCTGGACGGGAGCTAGCGGGAGGTCCGATACGCAGTATTTT,CAWTGASGRSDTQYF
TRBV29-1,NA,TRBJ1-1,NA,TGCAGCGAACAAAATGCGAACACTGAAGCTTTCTTT,CSEQNANTEAFF
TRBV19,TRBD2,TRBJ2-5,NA,TGTGCCAGTAGTATAGATCGCGGACTAGCGGGACAGACCCAGTACTTC,CASSIDRGLAGQTQYF
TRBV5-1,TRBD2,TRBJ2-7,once,TGCGCCAGCAGCGAAGCGGGAGTAAGCTACGAGCAGTACTTC,CASSEAGVSYEQYF
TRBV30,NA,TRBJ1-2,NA,TGTGCCTGTCGGGACTATAACTATGGCTACACCTTC,CACRDYNYGYTF
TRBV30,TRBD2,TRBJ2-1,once,TGTGCCTGGTGGGACTACCCTTTGGATGAGCAGTTCTTC,CAWWDYPLDEQFF
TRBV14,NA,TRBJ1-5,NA,TGTGCCAGCAGCCAGGCCGGACTGCGGCGAGTAGATAGCAATCAGCCCCAGCATTTT,CASSQAGLRRVDSNQPQHF
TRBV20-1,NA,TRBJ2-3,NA,TGCAGTGCTAGAGGGCTGGATACGCAGTATTTT,CSARGLDTQYF
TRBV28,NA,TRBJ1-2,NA,TGTGCCAGCAGTTGGGGGGGAGGTCTCGGTTCCAACTATGGCTACACCTTC,CASSWGGGLGSNYGYTF
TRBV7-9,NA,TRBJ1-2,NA,TGTGCCAGCAATTTCGGAGGTTATGGCTACACCTTC,CASNFGGYGYTF
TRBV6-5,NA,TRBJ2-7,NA,TGTGCCAGCAGTTACTCGACTGGTCCCTCCTACGAGCAGTACTTC,CASSYSTGPSYEQYF
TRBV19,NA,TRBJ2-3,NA,TGTGCCAGTAGTTATGGCGGATACACAGATACGCAGTATTTT,CASSYGGYTDTQYF
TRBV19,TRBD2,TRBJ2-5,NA,TGTGCCAGTAGTCTGGGACTAGCGGGAGTTGAGACCCAGTACTTC,CASSLGLAGVETQYF
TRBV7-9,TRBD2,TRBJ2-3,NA,TGTGCCAGCAGACGGACTAGAGTTGGCACAGATACGCAGTATTTT,CASRRTRVGTDTQYF
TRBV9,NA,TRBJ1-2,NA,TGTGCCAGCAGCGCCCATGACAGGTTCTATGGCTACACCTTC,CASSAHDRFYGYTF
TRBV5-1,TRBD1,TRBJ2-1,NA,TGCGCCAGCAGCCCGGGGACAGGGACAGGCTTTGAGCAGTTCTTC,CASSPGTGTGFEQFF
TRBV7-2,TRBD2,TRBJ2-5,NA,TGTGCCAGCAGCCCCGGGACTAGGGTAGAGACCCAGTACTTC,CASSPGTRVETQYF
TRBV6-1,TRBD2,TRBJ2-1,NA,TGTGCCAGCAGTGAAGAACTAGCGGGAGTTAGGGAGCAGTTCTTC,CASSEELAGVREQFF
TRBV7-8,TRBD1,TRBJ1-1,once,TGTGCCAGCAGCCCCCGCGAGGGGGCATTTGAAGCTTTCTTT,CASSPREGAFEAFF
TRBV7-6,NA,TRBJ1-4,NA,TGTGCCAGCAGCCCTATGGGGGCCGGGGAAAAACTGTTTTTT,CASSPMGAGEKLFF
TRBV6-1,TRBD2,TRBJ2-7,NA,TGTGCCAGCAGTAAGACTAGCGGGGACCCCTACGAGCAGTACTTC,CASSKTSGDPYEQYF
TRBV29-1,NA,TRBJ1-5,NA,TGCAGCGTTGCCATTCAGGGAAGCAATCAGCCCCAGCATTTT,CSVAIQGSNQPQHF
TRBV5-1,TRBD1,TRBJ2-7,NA,TGCGCCAGCAGCCCGCTGGGACAGGGTACCGAGCAGTACTTC,CASSPLGQGTEQYF
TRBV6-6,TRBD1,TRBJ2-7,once,TGTGCCACCCGGGACAGGGGCGCCGAGCAGTACTTC,CATRDRGAEQYF
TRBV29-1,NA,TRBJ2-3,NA,TGCAGCGTTGTATTGGGGGCAGACACAGATACGCAGTATTTT,CSVVLGADTDTQYF
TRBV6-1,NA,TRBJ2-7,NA,TGTGCCAGCAGTGGCGGGACGGCCGCTCTAGGGCAGTACTTC,CASSGGTAALGQYF
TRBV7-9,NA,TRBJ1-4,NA,TGTGCCAGCAGCTTAGCTACTTCAAGCCGGTATGAAAAACTGTTTTTT,CASSLATSSRYEKLFF
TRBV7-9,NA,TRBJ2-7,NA,TGTGCCAGCAGCACTCATCCGTGGTACGAGCAGTACTTC,CASSTHPWYEQYF
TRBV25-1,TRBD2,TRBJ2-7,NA,TGTGCCAGCAGTGACTCGACTAGCGGGCCATACGAGCAGTACTTC,CASSDSTSGPYEQYF
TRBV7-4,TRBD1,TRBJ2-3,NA,TGTGCCAGCAGCGCACCGGGACAGGGGAGGAATACGCAGTATTTT,CASSAPGQGRNTQYF
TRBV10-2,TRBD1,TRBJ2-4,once,TGCGCCAGCAGTGAACAAACAGGGGGCGCTGCCAAAAACATTCAGTACTTC,CASSEQTGGAAKNIQYF
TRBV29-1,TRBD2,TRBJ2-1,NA,TGCAGTGGTATTAGCGGGAGGGTAAATGAGCAGTTCTTC,CSGISGRVNEQFF
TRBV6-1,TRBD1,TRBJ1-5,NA,TGTGCCAGCAGTGAACACGCAGGGGGCAACAATCAGCCCCAGCATTTT,CASSEHAGGNNQPQHF
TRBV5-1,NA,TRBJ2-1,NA,TGCGCCAGCAGCTTGCCGAGTTTCGGTGAGCAGTTCTTC,CASSLPSFGEQFF
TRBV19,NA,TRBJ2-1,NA,TGTGCCAGTAGCTCTAGAGCTTACAATGAGCAGTTCTTC,CASSSRAYNEQFF
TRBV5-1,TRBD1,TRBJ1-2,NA,TGCGCCAGCGAACCGGGACAGGGGACGGGAGGCTACACCTTC,CASEPGQGTGGYTF
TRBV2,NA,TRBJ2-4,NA,TGTGCCAGCAGTGAAGGGGGGAAAGGGGGAAACATTCAGTACTTC,CASSEGGKGGNIQYF
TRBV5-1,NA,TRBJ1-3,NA,TGCGCCAGCAGCTTGACAGGAGTTGGAAACACCATATATTTT,CASSLTGVGNTIYF
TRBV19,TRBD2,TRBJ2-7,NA,TGTGCCAGTAGTATGCCGGCTAGCGGATCCTACGAGCAGTACTTC,CASSMPASGSYEQYF
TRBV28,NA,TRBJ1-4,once,TGTGCCAGCAGCACACCCACCGGGAATGAAAAACTGTTTTTT,CASSTPTGNEKLFF
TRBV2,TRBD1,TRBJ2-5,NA,TGTGCCAGCACTCCCGACAGGGGCCAAGAGACCCAGTACTTC,CASTPDRGQETQYF
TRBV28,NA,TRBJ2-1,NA,TGTGCCAGCATCCGGAGGGTAGCGGCCTACAATGAGCAGTTCTTC,CASIRRVAAYNEQFF